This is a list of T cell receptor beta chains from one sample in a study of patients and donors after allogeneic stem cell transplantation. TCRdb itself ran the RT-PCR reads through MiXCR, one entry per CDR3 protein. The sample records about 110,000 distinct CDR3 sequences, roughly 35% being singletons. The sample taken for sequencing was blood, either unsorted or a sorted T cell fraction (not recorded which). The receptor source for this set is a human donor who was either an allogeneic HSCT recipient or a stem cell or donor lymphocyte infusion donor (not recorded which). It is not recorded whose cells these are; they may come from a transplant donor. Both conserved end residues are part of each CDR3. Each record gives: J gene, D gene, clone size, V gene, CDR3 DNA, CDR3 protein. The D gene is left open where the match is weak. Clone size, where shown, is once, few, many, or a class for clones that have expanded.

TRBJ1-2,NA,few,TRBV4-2,TGTGCCAGCAGCACCACTACGGAAAACTATGGCTACACCTTC,CASSTTTENYGYTF
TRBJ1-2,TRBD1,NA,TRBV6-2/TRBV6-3,TGTGCCAGCAGTTCGTTGACAGGGAGCTACGGCTACACCTTC,CASSSLTGSYGYTF
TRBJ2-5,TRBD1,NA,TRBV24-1,TGTGCCACCAGTGATAGAGACAGGGGGGAGACCCAGTACTTC,CATSDRDRGETQYF
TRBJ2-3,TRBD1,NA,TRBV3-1,TGTGCCAGCAGCCTTCGGACAGGGGCAGATACGCAGTATTTT,CASSLRTGADTQYF
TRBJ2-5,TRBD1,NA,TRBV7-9,TGTGCCAGCAGCTTCGCCGGGACAGGATTGGGAGAGACCCAGTACTTC,CASSFAGTGLGETQYF
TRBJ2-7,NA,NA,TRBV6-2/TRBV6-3,TGTGCCAGCAGTTACCTGCGCGGTGGCGTCTACGAGCAGTACTTC,CASSYLRGGVYEQYF
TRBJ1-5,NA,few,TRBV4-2,TGTGCCAGCAGCCAAGATGTTGGGGCGCCCCAATATAGCAATCAGCCCCAGCATTTT,CASSQDVGAPQYSNQPQHF
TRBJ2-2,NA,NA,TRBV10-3,TGTGCCATCAGGGGGTCTACCGGGGAGCTGTTTTTT,CAIRGSTGELFF
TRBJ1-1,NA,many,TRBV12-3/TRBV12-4,TGTGCCAGCAGCATCGAAGGGGGGCGGTACACTGAAGCTTTCTTT,CASSIEGGRYTEAFF
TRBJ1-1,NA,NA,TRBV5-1,TGCGCCAGCAGACTGGGGGAGGCCGGGAAGATCACTGAAGCTTTCTTT,CASRLGEAGKITEAFF
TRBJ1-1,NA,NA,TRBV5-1,TGCGCCAGCAGCGCCAATCAGGGGAAGGGCACTGAAGCTTTCTTT,CASSANQGKGTEAFF
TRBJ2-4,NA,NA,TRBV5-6,TGTGCCAGCAGCTCCTCCGGGACGAAAAACATTCAGTACTTC,CASSSSGTKNIQYF